This T cell receptor beta chain was obtained from a study of CD8+CD57+ T cells in acquired aplastic anemia. The use of genomic DNA as template underpinned the TCR beta VDJ and CDR3 profiling. TCRdb redid the calling of the reads with MiXCR, one entry per CDR3 protein. The table lists some 82,000 distinct CDR3 sequences, approximately 46% of them singletons. With 11 bases removed from V and 10 bases from J, the gap between germline ends came to 23 bases. CDR3 size: 13 residues. Germline CDR1 WNHNN, CDR2 SYGVQD (reference sequence). This TCR derives from a human donor in good health, serving as a control. Sequencing was done on a sample of sorted CD4+, CD8+, or CD8+CD57+ T cells (not recorded which) from PBMCs. The chain carries TRBV10-1 and TRBJ1-2; D gene unclear. CDR3 sequence: CACGERAARDYTF. CDR3 coding DNA: TGCGCCTGCGGGGAACGGGCCGCTCGCGACTACACCTTC.